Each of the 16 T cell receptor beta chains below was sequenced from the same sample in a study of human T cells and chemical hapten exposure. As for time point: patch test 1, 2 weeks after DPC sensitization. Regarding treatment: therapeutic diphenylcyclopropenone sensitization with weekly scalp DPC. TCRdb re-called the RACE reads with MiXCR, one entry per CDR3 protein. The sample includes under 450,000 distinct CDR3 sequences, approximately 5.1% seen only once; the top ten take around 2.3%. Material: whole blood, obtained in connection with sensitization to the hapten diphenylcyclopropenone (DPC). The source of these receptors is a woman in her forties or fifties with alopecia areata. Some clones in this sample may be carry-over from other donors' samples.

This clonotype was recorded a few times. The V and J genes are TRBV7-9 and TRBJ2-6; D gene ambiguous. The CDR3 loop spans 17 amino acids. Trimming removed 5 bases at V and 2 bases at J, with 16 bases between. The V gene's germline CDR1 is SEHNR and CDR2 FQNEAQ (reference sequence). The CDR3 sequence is CASSPDSVGTGANVLTF. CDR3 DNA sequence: TGTGCCAGCAGCCCCGATTCTGTCGGCACTGGGGCCAACGTCCTGACTTTC.

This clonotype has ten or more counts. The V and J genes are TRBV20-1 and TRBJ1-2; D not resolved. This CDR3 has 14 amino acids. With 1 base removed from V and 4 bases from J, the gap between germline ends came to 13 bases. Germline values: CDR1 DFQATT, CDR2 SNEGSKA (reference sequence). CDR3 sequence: CSARGRRASYGYTF. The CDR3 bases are TGCAGTGCTAGAGGGCGGAGGGCGAGCTATGGCTACACCTTC.

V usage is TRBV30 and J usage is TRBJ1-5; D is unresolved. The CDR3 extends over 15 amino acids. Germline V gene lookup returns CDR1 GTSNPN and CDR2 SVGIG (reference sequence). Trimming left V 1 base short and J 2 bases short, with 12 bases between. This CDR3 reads CAWSARLDRNQPQHF. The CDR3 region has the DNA TGTGCCTGGAGTGCTCGTTTGGACCGCAATCAGCCCCAGCATTTT. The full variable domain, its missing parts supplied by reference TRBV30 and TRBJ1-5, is SQTIHQWPATLVQPVGSPLSLECTVEGTSNPNLYWYRQAAGRGLQLLFYSVGIGQISSEVPQNLSASRPQDRQFILSSKKLLLSDSGFYLCAWSARLDRNQPQHFGDGTRLSIL.

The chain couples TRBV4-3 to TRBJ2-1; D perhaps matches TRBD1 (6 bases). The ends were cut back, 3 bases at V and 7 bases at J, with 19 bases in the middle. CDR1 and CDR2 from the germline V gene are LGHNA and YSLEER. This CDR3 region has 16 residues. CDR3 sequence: CASSQGPQGFGNEQFF. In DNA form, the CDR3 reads TGCGCCAGCAGCCAGGGCCCACAGGGTTTTGGGAATGAGCAGTTCTTC.

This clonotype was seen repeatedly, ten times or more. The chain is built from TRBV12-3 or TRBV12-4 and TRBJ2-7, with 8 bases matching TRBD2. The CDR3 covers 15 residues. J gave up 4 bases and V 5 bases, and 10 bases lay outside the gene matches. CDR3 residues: CASSPRAAGGYEQYF. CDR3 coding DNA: TGTGCCAGCAGTCCCCGGGCGGCGGGGGGTTACGAGCAGTACTTC.

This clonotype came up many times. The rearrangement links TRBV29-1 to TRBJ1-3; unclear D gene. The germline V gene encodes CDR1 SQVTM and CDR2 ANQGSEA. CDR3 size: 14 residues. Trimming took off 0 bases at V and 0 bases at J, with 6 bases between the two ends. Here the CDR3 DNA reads TGCAGCGTTGAAGAACCGAACTCTGGAAACACCATATATTTT. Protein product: CSVEEPNSGNTIYF.

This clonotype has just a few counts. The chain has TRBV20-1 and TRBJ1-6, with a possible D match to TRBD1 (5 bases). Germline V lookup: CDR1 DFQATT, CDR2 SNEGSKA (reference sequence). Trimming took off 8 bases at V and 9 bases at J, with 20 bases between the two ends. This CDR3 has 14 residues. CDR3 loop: CSPRDPGQGSPLHF. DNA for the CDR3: TGCAGTCCTCGAGACCCCGGGCAGGGTTCACCCCTCCACTTT.

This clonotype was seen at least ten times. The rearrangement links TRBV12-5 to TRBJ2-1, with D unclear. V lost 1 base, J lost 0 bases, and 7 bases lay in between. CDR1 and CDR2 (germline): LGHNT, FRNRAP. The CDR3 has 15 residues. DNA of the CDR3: TGTGCTAGTGGTTTGGGCGGTCTCTCCTACAATGAGCAGTTCTTC. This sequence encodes CASGLGGLSYNEQFF.

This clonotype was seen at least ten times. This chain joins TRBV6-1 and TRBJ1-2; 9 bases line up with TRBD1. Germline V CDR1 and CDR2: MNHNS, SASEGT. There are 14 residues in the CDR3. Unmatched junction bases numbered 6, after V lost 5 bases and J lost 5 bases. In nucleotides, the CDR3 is TGTGCCAGCAGTCAAGGACAGGGGAAATATGGCTACACCTTC. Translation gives CASSQGQGKYGYTF.

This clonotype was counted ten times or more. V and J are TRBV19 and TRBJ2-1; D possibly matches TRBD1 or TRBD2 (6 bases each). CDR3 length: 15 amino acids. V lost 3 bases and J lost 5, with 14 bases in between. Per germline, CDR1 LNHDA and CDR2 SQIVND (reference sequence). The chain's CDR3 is CASSIVGGTDNEQFF. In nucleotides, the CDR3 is TGTGCCAGTAGTATTGTGGGGGGCACCGACAATGAGCAGTTCTTC.

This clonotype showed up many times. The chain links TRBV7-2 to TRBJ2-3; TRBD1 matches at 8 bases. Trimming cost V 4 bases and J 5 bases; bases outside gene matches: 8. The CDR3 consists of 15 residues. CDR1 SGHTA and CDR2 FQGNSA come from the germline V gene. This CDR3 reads CASSSRTGRVDTQYF. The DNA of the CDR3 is TGTGCCAGCAGCTCCCGGACAGGGCGGGTAGATACGCAGTATTTT.

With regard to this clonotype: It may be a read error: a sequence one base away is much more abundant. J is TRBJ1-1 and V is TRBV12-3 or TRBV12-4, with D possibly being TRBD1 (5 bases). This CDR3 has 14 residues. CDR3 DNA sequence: TGTGCCAGCACCTTAGGGGCCCGAGGCACTGAATCTTTCTTT. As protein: CASTLGARGTESFF.

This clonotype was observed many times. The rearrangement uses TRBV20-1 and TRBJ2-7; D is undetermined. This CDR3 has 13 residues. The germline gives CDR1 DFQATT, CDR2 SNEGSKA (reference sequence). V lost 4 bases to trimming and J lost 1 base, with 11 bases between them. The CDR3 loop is CSANSRLSYEQYF. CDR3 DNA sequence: TGCAGTGCTAATAGCAGGTTGTCCTACGAGCAGTACTTC.

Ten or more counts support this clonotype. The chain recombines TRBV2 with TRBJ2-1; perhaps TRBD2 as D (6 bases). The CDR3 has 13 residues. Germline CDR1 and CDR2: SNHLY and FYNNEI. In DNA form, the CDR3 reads TGTGTTACGGGGGAGACATCCTACAATGAGCAGTTCTTC. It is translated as CVTGETSYNEQFF.

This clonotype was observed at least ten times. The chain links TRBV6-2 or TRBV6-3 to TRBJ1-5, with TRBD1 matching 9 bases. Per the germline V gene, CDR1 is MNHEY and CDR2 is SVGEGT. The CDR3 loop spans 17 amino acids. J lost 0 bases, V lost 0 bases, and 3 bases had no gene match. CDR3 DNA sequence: TGTGCCAGCAGTTACTCGATGGGACAGGGTAGCAATCAGCCCCAGCATTTT. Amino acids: CASSYSMGQGSNQPQHF.

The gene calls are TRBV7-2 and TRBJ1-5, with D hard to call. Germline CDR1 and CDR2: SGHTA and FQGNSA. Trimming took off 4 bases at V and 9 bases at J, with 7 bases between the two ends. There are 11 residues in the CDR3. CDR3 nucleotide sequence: TGTGCCAGCAGCTCACGTGGGCCCCAGCATTTT. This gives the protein CASSSRGPQHF.